One sample yielded the 9 T cell receptor beta chains listed below, sequenced in a study of beta chain features in type 1 diabetes. Whole-study findings and limits: Type 1 diabetes patients showed a moderate but significant shortening of TCRB CDR3s in all four CD4+ subsets.

These receptors have no known antigen. Expressed TCRB transcripts got sequenced, as all isolated RNA was reverse transcribed. Repertoires were generated with immunoSEQ multiplex PCR, while TCRdb's copy carries only in-frame clones and drops some. This table holds 680,000 or so clones, about an eighth found once. Sequences were obtained from naive CD4+ T cells from blood. These receptors came from a man aged 18-30 years with type 1 diabetes.

The table lists this clone with a few counts. The same CDR3 can be traced to other DNA sequences in this sample. The chain links TRBV30 to TRBJ2-3; TRBD2 might be the D (5 bases). The V end lost 2 bases, the J end lost 0 bases, and 6 bases lay between the germline ends. The CDR3 sequence is 13 residues long. In germline, CDR1 is GTSNPN, CDR2 SVGIG (reference sequence). The CDR3 protein is CAWSPGSTDTQYF. CDR3 bases: TGTGCCTGGAGTCCGGGGAGCACAGATACGCAGTATTTT.

This clone has a handful of counts. J is TRBJ1-2 and V is TRBV21-1; TRBD1 reflects the table's D call only, with no check against the DNA. TRBV21-1 is flagged as a pseudogene. The CDR3 spans 15 residues. CDR3 sequence: CASSTAGTGGYGYTF. The CDR3, as DNA: TGTGCCAGCAGTACCGCCGGGACAGGGGGCTATGGCTACACCTTC.

This clone was detected only a few times. This chain joins TRBV2 and TRBJ2-4; D is unclear. V was clipped by 4 bases and J by 16 bases, with 17 bases between them. CDR3 length: 12 residues. The germline V gene encodes CDR1 SNHLY and CDR2 FYNNEI. The CDR3 nucleotides are TGTGCCAGCAGTGCGTGGACGGCCTTGGGATACTTC. It is translated as CASSAWTALGYF.

This clone was detected once. The V and J genes are TRBV5-1 and TRBJ2-1; 7 positions match TRBD1. The CDR3 extends over 15 amino acids. Losses at the gene ends were 0 bases for V and 2 bases for J; bases not matched to a gene: 2. The germline gives CDR1 SGHRS, CDR2 YFSETQ. The CDR3: CASSLDRGPYNEQFF. The CDR3 nucleotides read TGCGCCAGCAGCTTGGACAGGGGCCCCTACAATGAGCAGTTCTTC.

This clone has just a few counts. The rearrangement uses TRBV4-1 and TRBJ2-2; a possible D gene is TRBD2 (5 bases). Trimming took 2 bases from V and 7 from J, leaving 14 bases between them. The CDR3 sequence is 15 residues long. Germline V gene sequence: CDR1 MGHRA, CDR2 YSYEKL. CDR3 coding DNA: TGCGCCAGCAGCCAAAGCGAGCTAGCAATCGGGGAGCTGTTTTTT. It codes for CASSQSELAIGELFF.

This clone was observed a handful of times. The CDR3 region is CASSLGTGDYGYTF. The CDR3, as DNA: TGTGCCAGCAGCTTAGGGACGGGGGACTATGGCTACACCTTC. The rearrangement joins TRBV7-9 to TRBJ1-2; D may be TRBD1 (5 bases). The CDR3 consists of 14 residues. V was clipped by 1 base and J by 3 bases, with 9 bases between them. Germline assignment: CDR1 SEHNR and CDR2 FQNEAQ (reference sequence).

The J gene is TRBJ2-4, the V gene TRBV30, with 8 bases lining up with TRBD1. Germline V gene data show CDR1 as GTSNPN and CDR2 as SVGIG (reference sequence). The CDR3 has 15 residues. V shed 2 bases and J 1 base; nucleotides not matched to a gene: 4. In nucleotides, the CDR3 is TGTGCCTGGAGTCCGGGACAGGCGGCCAAAAACATTCAGTACTTC. It yields the protein CAWSPGQAAKNIQYF. Filled out from reference TRBV30 and TRBJ2-4, the complete variable domain reads SQTIHQWPATLVQPVGSPLSLECTVEGTSNPNLYWYRQAAGRGLQLLFYSVGIGQISSEVPQNLSASRPQDRQFILSSKKLLLSDSGFYLCAWSPGQAAKNIQYFGAGTRLSVL.

This clone has only a few counts. CDR3 coding DNA: TGTGCCTGGAGTGACGGGGACGAATACGGCTACACCTTC. Amino acids: CAWSDGDEYGYTF. The chain has TRBV30 and TRBJ1-2; maybe TRBD1 (5 bases). V gave up 1 base and J gave up 8 bases, with 14 bases separating them. The CDR3 runs 13 residues. Germline-derived CDR1 and CDR2 are GTSNPN and SVGIG (reference sequence).

The chain couples TRBV30 to TRBJ2-7; D is perhaps TRBD1 (5 bases). CDR1 and CDR2 (germline): GTSNPN, SVGIG (reference sequence). Trimming removed 0 bases at V and 9 bases at J, with 12 bases between. This CDR3 is 12 amino acids long. The CDR3 region is CAWSVPDRRQYF. CDR3 bases: TGTGCCTGGAGTGTACCAGACAGACGGCAGTACTTC. Using reference TRBV30 and TRBJ2-7 for the parts outside the CDR3, the full variable domain is SQTIHQWPATLVQPVGSPLSLECTVEGTSNPNLYWYRQAAGRGLQLLFYSVGIGQISSEVPQNLSASRPQDRQFILSSKKLLLSDSGFYLCAWSVPDRRQYFGPGTRLTVT.